This is a list of T cell receptor beta chains from one sample in a study of neurological immune-mediated disorders. TCRdb independently ran MiXCR on the 5' RACE reads; one entry per CDR3 protein. The table lists under 80,000 distinct CDR3 sequences, approximately 4.1% of them singletons. The specimen sequenced was PBMCs. Receptors originate from a man under 40 with multiple sclerosis. CDR3s leave out the opening cysteine and the closing phenylalanine or tryptophan. A D gene is named only where the DNA matches it firmly.

d_gene: NA
v_gene: TRBV6-5
CDR3aa: ASSYSTGVYGYT

d_gene: TRBD1
v_gene: TRBV7-9
CDR3aa: ASSTNNPGQGGRTGELF

d_gene: NA
v_gene: TRBV6-5
CDR3aa: ASCAAGGLYEQY

d_gene: NA
v_gene: TRBV28
CDR3aa: ASSLYTENTEAF

d_gene: NA
v_gene: TRBV28
CDR3aa: ASSLLSGGSPYEQY

d_gene: NA
v_gene: TRBV6-2/TRBV6-3
CDR3aa: ASSYISVYEQY

d_gene: NA
v_gene: TRBV10-3
CDR3aa: AAKTGPEAF

d_gene: NA
v_gene: TRBV27
CDR3aa: ASSFGGRNTGELF

d_gene: TRBD1
v_gene: TRBV5-1
CDR3aa: ASSPREGGTAVKGGYT

d_gene: NA
v_gene: TRBV7-6
CDR3aa: ASSLGESYEQY

d_gene: NA
v_gene: TRBV7-2
CDR3aa: ASSLVVDGPY

d_gene: NA
v_gene: TRBV6-6
CDR3aa: ASSYSQDYNEQF

d_gene: TRBD2
v_gene: TRBV12-3/TRBV12-4
CDR3aa: ASSFYGLAGAQETQY

d_gene: NA
v_gene: TRBV10-2
CDR3aa: ASSDRGRETQY

d_gene: TRBD1
v_gene: TRBV5-1
CDR3aa: ASSRDRDASQDEQY

d_gene: NA
v_gene: TRBV20-1
CDR3aa: SARERSLGPNTEAF

d_gene: TRBD1
v_gene: TRBV6-6
CDR3aa: ASSYLGQAYEQY

d_gene: TRBD2
v_gene: TRBV11-2
CDR3aa: ASSSPTSGGRNTGELF

d_gene: TRBD1
v_gene: TRBV9
CDR3aa: ASSVEGQSSYNSPLH

d_gene: NA
v_gene: TRBV20-1
CDR3aa: SARRAEVSGYT

d_gene: NA
v_gene: TRBV12-3/TRBV12-4
CDR3aa: ASSSYRNTGELF

d_gene: NA
v_gene: TRBV10-3
CDR3aa: AISGGSGANVLT

d_gene: NA
v_gene: TRBV12-5
CDR3aa: ASGWSGRLGTDTQY

d_gene: NA
v_gene: TRBV7-2
CDR3aa: ASSLGWGNGNQPQH

d_gene: NA
v_gene: TRBV7-2
CDR3aa: ASSLNPYEQY

d_gene: TRBD1
v_gene: TRBV24-1
CDR3aa: ATSDSRTGGFEQY

d_gene: NA
v_gene: TRBV5-1
CDR3aa: ASSGGLASSYEQY

d_gene: NA
v_gene: TRBV27
CDR3aa: ASSYRANQPQH

d_gene: NA
v_gene: TRBV12-3/TRBV12-4
CDR3aa: ASSQAGTTYNEQF

d_gene: NA
v_gene: TRBV14
CDR3aa: ASSQGIPETQY

d_gene: TRBD1
v_gene: TRBV10-2
CDR3aa: ASTEGKGAFYGYT

d_gene: TRBD2
v_gene: TRBV5-1
CDR3aa: ASSLAGTRGETQY

d_gene: NA
v_gene: TRBV6-1
CDR3aa: ASGSRATYEKLF

d_gene: TRBD2
v_gene: TRBV5-1
CDR3aa: ASSLVGGAFGELF

d_gene: NA
v_gene: TRBV13
CDR3aa: ASSSSVGPTGNTIY

d_gene: TRBD1
v_gene: TRBV4-1
CDR3aa: ASSQDRDRGAYEQY

d_gene: NA
v_gene: TRBV4-3
CDR3aa: ASSQDRGGAYQPQH

d_gene: NA
v_gene: TRBV6-5
CDR3aa: ASSYWGPRQTSTDTQY

d_gene: TRBD1
v_gene: TRBV20-1
CDR3aa: SASVRDRGFSEQF

d_gene: NA
v_gene: TRBV9
CDR3aa: ASSRSGADTQY

d_gene: NA
v_gene: TRBV29-1
CDR3aa: SVEGGAFQETQY

d_gene: NA
v_gene: TRBV18
CDR3aa: ASSAYRDTNYGYT

d_gene: NA
v_gene: TRBV27
CDR3aa: ASRRGDTGELF

d_gene: NA
v_gene: TRBV9
CDR3aa: ASSVEGADQPQN

d_gene: TRBD2
v_gene: TRBV20-1
CDR3aa: SATTGSGGAHNEQF

d_gene: NA
v_gene: TRBV5-6
CDR3aa: ASSLRRASSYNEQF

d_gene: TRBD1
v_gene: TRBV5-1
CDR3aa: ASSPSPTGPYEQY

d_gene: NA
v_gene: TRBV21-1
CDR3aa: ASSKVGHRINSPLN

d_gene: NA
v_gene: TRBV7-9
CDR3aa: ASSFMNTEAF

d_gene: NA
v_gene: TRBV20-1
CDR3aa: SARDRSDTQY

d_gene: TRBD1
v_gene: TRBV3-1
CDR3aa: ASSQVPGGRVSAEAF

d_gene: NA
v_gene: TRBV5-1
CDR3aa: ASSLPTGELF

d_gene: TRBD1
v_gene: TRBV29-1
CDR3aa: SVHIRQGLDGYT